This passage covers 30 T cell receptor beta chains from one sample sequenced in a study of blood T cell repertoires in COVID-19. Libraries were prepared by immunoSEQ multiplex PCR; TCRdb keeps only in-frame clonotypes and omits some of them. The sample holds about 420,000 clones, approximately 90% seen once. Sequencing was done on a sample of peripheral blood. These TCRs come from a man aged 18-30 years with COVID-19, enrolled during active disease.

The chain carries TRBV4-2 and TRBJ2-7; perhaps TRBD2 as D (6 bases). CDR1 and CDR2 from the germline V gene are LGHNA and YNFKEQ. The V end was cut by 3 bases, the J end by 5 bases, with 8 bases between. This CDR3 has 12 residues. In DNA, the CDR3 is TGTGCCAGCAGCCAGCGGGGCGACGAGCAGTACTTC. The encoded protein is CASSQRGDEQYF.

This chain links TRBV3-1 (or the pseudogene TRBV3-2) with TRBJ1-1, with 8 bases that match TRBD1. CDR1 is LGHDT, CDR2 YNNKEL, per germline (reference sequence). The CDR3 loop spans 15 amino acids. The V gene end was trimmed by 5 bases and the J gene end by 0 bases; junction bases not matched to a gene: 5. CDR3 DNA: TGTGCCAGCAGCAAACAGGGGGGGATGAACACTGAAGCTTTCTTT. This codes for CASSKQGGMNTEAFF.

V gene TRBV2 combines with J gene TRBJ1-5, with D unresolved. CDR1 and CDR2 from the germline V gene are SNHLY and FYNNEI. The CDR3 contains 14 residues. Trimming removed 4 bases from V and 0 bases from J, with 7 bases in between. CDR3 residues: CASSGRNSNQPQHF. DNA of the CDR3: TGTGCCAGCAGTGGGAGGAATAGCAATCAGCCCCAGCATTTT.

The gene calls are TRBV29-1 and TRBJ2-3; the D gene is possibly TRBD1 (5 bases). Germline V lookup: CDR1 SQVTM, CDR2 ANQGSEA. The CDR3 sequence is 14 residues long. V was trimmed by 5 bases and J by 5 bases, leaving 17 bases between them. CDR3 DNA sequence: TGCAGCGTTAGAGAAGGGCTAGGGGTAGATACGCAGTATTTT. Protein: CSVREGLGVDTQYF.

The CDR3 DNA reads as TGTGCCAGTAGAACGGTGGGGGGCACCGGGGAGCTGTTTTTT. Protein product: CASRTVGGTGELFF. The chain uses TRBV19 and TRBJ2-2; tentatively, D is TRBD2 (6 bases). V was shortened by 6 bases and J by 4 bases, with 12 bases between the two germline ends. Germline assignment: CDR1 LNHDA and CDR2 SQIVND (reference sequence). The CDR3 totals 14 residues.

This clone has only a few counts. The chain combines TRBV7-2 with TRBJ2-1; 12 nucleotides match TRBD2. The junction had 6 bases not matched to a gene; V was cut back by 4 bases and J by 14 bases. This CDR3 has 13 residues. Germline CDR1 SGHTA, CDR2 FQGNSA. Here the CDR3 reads CASSSRLAGVEFF. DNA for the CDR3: TGTGCCAGCAGCTCCAGACTAGCGGGGGTCGAGTTCTTC. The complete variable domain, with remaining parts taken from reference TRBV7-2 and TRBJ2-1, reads GAGVSQSPSNKVTEKGKDVELRCDPISGHTALYWYRQSLGQGLEFLIYFQGNSAPDKSGLPSDRFSAERTGGSVSTLTIQRTQQEDSAVYLCASSSRLAGVEFFGPGTRLTVL.

CDR3 in DNA: TGTGCCAGCATCGGTGAATCTTACAATGAGCAGTTCTTC. Translating gives CASIGESYNEQFF. V usage is TRBV12-3 or TRBV12-4 and J usage is TRBJ2-1; D call uncertain. Trimming shortened V by 7 bases and J by 4 bases, and 11 bases separated the two germline ends. This CDR3 is 13 amino acids long.

The CDR3, as DNA: TGTGCCAGCAGCTTAGGTGGGCTAGCGGGAGGGCTTATGGACAATGAGCAGTTCTTC. Protein: CASSLGGLAGGLMDNEQFF. This chain links TRBV7-9 with TRBJ2-1, with 12 nucleotides matching TRBD2. The germline CDR1 and CDR2 sequences are SEHNR and FQNEAQ (reference sequence). The CDR3 has 19 amino acids. V gave up 1 base and J gave up 5 bases; unmatched junction bases: 12.

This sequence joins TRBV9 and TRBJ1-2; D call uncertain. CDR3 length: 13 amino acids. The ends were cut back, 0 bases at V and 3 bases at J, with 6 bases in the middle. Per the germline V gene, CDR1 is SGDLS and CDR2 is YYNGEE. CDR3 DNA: TGTGCCAGCAGCGTAGACAGACACTATGGCTACACCTTC. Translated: CASSVDRHYGYTF.

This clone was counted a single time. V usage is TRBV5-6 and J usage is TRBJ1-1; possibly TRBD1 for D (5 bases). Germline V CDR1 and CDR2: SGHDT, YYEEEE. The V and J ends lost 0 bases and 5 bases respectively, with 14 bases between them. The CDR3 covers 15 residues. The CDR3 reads CASSLGTNSGTEAFF. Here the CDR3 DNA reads TGTGCCAGCAGCTTGGGGACTAATTCAGGGACTGAAGCTTTCTTT.

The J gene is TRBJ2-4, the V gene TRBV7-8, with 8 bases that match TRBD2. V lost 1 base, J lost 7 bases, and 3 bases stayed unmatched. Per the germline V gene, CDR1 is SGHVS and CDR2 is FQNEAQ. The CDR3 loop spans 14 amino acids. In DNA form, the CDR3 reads TGTGCCAGCAGCTTAGAAGAGCGGGGGAACATTCAGTACTTC. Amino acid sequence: CASSLEERGNIQYF.

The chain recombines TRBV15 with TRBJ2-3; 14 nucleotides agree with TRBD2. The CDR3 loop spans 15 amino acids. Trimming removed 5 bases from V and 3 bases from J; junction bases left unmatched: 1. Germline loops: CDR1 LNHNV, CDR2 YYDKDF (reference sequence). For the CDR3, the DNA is TGTGCCACCAGCGGACTAGCGGGGGGAACAGATACGCAGTATTTT. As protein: CATSGLAGGTDTQYF.

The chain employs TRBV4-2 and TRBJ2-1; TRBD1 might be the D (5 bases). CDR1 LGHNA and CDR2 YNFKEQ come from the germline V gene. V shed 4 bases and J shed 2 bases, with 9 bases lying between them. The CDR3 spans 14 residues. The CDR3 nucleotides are TGTGCCAGCAGCCCCCAAGGGGCCTACAATGAGCAGTTCTTC. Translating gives CASSPQGAYNEQFF.

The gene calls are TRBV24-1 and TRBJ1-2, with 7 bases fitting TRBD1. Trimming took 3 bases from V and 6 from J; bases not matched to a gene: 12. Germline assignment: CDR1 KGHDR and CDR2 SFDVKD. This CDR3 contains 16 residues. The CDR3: CATSDPGAGGLDGYTF. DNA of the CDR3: TGTGCCACCAGTGATCCAGGGGCAGGGGGGTTGGATGGCTACACCTTC.

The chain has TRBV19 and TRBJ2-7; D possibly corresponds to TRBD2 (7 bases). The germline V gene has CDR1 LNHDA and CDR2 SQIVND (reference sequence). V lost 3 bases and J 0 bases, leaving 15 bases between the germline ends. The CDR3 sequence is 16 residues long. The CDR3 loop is CASSMGGGGSSYEQYF. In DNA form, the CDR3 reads TGTGCCAGTAGTATGGGGGGCGGGGGAAGCTCCTACGAGCAGTACTTC.

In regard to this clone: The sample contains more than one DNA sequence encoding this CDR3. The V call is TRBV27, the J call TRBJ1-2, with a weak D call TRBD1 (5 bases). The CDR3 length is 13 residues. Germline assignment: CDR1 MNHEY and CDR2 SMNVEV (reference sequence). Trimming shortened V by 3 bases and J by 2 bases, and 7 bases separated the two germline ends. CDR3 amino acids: CASSFDSNYGYTF. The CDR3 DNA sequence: TGTGCCAGCAGTTTTGACAGCAACTATGGCTACACCTTC.

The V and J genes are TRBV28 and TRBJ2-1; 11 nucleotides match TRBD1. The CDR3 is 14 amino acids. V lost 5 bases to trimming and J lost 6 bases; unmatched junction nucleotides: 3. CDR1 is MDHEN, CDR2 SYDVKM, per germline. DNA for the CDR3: TGTGCCAGCAGTGGGACAGGGGGGATCAATGAGCAGTTCTTC. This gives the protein CASSGTGGINEQFF.

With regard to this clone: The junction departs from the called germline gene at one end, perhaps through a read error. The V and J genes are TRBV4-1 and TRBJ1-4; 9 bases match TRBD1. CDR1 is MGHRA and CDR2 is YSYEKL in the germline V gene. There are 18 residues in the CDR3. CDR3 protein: CASRQGTLSRTGVEKLFF. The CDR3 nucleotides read TGCGCCAGCAGACAAGGGACTCTATCTAGGACAGGGGTTGAAAAACTGTTTTTT.

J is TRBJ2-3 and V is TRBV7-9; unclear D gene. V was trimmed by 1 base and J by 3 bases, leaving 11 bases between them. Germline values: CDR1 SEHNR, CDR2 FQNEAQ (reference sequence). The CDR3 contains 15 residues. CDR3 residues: CASSLGAGITDTQYF. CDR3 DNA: TGTGCCAGCAGCTTAGGGGCAGGAATAACAGATACGCAGTATTTT.

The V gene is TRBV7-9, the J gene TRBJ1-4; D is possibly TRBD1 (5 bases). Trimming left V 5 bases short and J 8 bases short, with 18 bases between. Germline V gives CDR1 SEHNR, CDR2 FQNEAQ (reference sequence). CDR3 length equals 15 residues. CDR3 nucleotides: TGTGCCAGCAGCCAAGGTGGGCGGGGACGGGAAAAACTGTTTTTT. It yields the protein CASSQGGRGREKLFF.

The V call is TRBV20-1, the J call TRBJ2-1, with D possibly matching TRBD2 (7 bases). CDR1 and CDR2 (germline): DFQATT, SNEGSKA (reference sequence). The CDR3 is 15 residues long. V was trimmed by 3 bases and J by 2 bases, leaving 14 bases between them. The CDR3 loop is CSASPWGGAYNEQFF. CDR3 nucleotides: TGCAGTGCTAGTCCCTGGGGGGGCGCCTACAATGAGCAGTTCTTC.

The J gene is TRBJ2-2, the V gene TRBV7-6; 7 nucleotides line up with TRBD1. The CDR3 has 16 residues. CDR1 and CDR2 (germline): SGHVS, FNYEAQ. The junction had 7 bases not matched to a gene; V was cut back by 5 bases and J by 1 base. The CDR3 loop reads CASSVGQVQNTGELFF. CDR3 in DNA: TGTGCCAGCAGCGTTGGACAGGTGCAGAACACCGGGGAGCTGTTTTTT.

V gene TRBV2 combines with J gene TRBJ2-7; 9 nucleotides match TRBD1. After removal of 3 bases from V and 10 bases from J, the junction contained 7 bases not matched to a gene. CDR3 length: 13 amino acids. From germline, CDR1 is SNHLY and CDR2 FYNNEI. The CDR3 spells CASSESRDRVQYF. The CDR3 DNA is TGTGCCAGCAGTGAGTCCCGGGACAGGGTTCAGTACTTC.

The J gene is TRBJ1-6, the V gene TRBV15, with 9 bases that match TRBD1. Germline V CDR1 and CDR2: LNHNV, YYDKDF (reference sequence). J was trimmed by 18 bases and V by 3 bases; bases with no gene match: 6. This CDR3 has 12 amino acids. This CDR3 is CATSRGGQGGHF. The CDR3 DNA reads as TGTGCCACCAGCAGGGGGGGACAGGGTGGCCACTTT.

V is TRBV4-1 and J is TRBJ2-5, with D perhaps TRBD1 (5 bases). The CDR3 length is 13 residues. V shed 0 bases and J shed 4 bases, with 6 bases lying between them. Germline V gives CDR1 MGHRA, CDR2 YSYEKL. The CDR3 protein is CASSQDTGETQYF. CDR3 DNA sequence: TGCGCCAGCAGCCAAGATACAGGAGAGACCCAGTACTTC.

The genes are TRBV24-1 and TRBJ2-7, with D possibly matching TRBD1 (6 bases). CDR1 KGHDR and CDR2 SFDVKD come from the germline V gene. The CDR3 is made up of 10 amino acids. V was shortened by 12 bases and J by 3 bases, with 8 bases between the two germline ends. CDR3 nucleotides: TGTGCCCCACAGGGCTACGAGCAGTACTTC. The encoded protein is CAPQGYEQYF.

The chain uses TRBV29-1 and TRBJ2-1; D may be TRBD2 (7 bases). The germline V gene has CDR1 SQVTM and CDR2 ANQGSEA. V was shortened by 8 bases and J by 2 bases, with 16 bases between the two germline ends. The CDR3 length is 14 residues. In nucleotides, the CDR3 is TGCAGCTTCGTAAGGGGGGGTCCCTACAATGAGCAGTTCTTC. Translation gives CSFVRGGPYNEQFF.

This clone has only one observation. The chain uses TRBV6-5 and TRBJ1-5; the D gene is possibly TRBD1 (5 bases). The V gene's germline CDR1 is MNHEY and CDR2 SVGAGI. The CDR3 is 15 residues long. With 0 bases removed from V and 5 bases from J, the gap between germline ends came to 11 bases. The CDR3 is CASSYSAGSDQPQHF. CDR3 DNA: TGTGCCAGCAGTTACTCGGCAGGGTCTGATCAGCCCCAGCATTTT.

The CDR3 loop reads CASRLASSSYNEQFF. Written as DNA, the CDR3 is TGTGCCAGCAGATTAGCTTCGAGCTCCTACAATGAGCAGTTCTTC. V gene TRBV6-5 combines with J gene TRBJ2-1; D not resolved. V was clipped by 6 bases and J by 0 bases, with 12 bases between them. The CDR3 length is 15 residues. Germline CDR1 MNHEY, CDR2 SVGAGI.

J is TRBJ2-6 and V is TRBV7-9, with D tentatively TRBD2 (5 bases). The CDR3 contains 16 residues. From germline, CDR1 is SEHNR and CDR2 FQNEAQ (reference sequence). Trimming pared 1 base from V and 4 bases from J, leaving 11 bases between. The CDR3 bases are TGTGCCAGCAGCTTAGAAGGACTGGGCGGGGCCAACGTCCTGACTTTC. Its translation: CASSLEGLGGANVLTF.